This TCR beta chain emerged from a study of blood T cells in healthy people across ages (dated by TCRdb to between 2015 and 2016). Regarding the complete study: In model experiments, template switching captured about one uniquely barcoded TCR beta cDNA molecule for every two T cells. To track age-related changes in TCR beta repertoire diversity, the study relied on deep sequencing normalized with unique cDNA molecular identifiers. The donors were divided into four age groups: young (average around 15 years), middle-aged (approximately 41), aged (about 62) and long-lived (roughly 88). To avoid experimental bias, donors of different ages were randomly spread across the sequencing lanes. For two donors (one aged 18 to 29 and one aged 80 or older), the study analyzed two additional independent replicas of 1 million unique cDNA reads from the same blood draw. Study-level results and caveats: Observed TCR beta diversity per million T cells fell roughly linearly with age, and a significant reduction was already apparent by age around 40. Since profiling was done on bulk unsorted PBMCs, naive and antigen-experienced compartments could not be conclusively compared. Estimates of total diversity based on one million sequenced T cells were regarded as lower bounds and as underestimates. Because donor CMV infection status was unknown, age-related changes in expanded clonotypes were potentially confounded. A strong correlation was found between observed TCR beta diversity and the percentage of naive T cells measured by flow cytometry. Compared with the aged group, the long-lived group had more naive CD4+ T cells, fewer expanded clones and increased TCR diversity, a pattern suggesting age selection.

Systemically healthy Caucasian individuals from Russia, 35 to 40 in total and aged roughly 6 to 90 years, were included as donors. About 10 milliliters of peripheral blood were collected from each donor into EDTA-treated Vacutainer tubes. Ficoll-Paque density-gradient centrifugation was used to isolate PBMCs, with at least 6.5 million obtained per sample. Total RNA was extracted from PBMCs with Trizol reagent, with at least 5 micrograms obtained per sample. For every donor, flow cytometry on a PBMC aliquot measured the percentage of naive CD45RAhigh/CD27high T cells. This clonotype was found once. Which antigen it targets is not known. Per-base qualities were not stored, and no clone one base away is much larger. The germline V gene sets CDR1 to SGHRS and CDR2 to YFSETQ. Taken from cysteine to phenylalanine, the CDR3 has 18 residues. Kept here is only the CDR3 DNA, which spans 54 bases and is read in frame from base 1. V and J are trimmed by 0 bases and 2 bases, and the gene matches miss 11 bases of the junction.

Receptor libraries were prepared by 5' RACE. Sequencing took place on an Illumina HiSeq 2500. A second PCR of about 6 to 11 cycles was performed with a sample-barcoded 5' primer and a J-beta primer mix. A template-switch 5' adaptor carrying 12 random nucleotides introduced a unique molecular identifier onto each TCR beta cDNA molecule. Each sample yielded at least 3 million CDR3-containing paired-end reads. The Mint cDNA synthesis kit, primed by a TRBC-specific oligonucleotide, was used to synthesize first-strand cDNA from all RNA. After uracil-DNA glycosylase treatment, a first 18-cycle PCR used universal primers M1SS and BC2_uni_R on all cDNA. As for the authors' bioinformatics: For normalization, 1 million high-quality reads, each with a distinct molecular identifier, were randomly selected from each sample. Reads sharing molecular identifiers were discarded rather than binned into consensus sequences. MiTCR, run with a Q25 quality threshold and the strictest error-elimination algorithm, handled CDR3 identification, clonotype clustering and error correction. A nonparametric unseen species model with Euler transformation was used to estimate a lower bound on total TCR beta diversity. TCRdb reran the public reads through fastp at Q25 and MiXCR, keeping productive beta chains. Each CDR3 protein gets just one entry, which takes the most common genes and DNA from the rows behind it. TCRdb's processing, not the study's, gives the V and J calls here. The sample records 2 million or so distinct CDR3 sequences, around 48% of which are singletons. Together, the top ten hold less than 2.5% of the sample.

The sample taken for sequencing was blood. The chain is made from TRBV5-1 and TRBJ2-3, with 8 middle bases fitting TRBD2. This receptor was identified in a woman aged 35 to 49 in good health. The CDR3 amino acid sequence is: CASSLAAGIAGHTDTQYF. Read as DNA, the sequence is TGCGCCAGCAGCTTGGCCGCAGGTATAGCGGGGCACACAGATACGCAGTATTTT. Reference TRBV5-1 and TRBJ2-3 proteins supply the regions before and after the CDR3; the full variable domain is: KAGVTQTPRYLIKTRGQQVTLSCSPISGHRSVSWYQQTPGQGLQFLFEYFSETQRNKGNFPGRFSGRQFSNSRSEMNVSTLELGDSALYLCASSLAAGIAGHTDTQYFGPGTRLTVL.